This TCR beta chain was sequenced during a study of OX40 agonist ivuxolimab in advanced cancers. The repertoire was sequenced with immunoSEQ multiplex PCR; TCRdb's copy has only in-frame clones and lacks some. The sample carries 87,000 or so clones, about 87% recorded once. The CDR3 spans 10 residues. Germline lookup yields CDR1 SQVTM and CDR2 ANQGSEA. V lost 4 bases to trimming and J lost 6 bases, with 5 bases between them. The specimen was CD4+ or CD8+ T cells sorted from blood, collected in a trial of the OX40 agonist ivuxolimab. The rearrangement uses TRBV29-1 and TRBJ2-3, with D unresolved. This TCR was sampled from an adult with an advanced solid tumor such as melanoma, head and neck, liver or kidney cancer. The CDR3 DNA reads as TGCAGCGTTGCAGTCGATACGCAGTATTTT. Translating gives CSVAVDTQYF.